This entry features one TCR beta chain sequence. Its specificity is unknown. The CDR3 spans 14 residues. Trimming pared 6 bases from V and 2 bases from J, leaving 10 bases between. Looked up from germline, CDR1 is SNHLY and CDR2 is FYNNEI. These data are taken from a study of cytomegalovirus exposure and HLA in healthy donors. Findings and limits, study-wide: An ancestry cluster, one associated with Asian ancestry, reportedly showed fewer N-insertions than the approximately 670-donor mean in a later analysis.

Use of 60 Vbeta and 13 Jbeta primers characterized the PCR. Profiling relied on immunoSEQ multiplex PCR, and the TCRdb table lists in-frame clones only, not all of them. The table has about 150,000 clones, roughly 79% seen once. Sequencing input: PBMCs. V is TRBV2 and J is TRBJ1-4, with a tentative D call TRBD1 (6 bases). This sequence originates from a man aged 18 to 29 in good health and CMV-seronegative. The CDR3 protein is CASSQGSTNEKLFF. CDR3 DNA: TGTGCCAGCAGCCAGGGGAGCACTAATGAAAAACTGTTTTTT.